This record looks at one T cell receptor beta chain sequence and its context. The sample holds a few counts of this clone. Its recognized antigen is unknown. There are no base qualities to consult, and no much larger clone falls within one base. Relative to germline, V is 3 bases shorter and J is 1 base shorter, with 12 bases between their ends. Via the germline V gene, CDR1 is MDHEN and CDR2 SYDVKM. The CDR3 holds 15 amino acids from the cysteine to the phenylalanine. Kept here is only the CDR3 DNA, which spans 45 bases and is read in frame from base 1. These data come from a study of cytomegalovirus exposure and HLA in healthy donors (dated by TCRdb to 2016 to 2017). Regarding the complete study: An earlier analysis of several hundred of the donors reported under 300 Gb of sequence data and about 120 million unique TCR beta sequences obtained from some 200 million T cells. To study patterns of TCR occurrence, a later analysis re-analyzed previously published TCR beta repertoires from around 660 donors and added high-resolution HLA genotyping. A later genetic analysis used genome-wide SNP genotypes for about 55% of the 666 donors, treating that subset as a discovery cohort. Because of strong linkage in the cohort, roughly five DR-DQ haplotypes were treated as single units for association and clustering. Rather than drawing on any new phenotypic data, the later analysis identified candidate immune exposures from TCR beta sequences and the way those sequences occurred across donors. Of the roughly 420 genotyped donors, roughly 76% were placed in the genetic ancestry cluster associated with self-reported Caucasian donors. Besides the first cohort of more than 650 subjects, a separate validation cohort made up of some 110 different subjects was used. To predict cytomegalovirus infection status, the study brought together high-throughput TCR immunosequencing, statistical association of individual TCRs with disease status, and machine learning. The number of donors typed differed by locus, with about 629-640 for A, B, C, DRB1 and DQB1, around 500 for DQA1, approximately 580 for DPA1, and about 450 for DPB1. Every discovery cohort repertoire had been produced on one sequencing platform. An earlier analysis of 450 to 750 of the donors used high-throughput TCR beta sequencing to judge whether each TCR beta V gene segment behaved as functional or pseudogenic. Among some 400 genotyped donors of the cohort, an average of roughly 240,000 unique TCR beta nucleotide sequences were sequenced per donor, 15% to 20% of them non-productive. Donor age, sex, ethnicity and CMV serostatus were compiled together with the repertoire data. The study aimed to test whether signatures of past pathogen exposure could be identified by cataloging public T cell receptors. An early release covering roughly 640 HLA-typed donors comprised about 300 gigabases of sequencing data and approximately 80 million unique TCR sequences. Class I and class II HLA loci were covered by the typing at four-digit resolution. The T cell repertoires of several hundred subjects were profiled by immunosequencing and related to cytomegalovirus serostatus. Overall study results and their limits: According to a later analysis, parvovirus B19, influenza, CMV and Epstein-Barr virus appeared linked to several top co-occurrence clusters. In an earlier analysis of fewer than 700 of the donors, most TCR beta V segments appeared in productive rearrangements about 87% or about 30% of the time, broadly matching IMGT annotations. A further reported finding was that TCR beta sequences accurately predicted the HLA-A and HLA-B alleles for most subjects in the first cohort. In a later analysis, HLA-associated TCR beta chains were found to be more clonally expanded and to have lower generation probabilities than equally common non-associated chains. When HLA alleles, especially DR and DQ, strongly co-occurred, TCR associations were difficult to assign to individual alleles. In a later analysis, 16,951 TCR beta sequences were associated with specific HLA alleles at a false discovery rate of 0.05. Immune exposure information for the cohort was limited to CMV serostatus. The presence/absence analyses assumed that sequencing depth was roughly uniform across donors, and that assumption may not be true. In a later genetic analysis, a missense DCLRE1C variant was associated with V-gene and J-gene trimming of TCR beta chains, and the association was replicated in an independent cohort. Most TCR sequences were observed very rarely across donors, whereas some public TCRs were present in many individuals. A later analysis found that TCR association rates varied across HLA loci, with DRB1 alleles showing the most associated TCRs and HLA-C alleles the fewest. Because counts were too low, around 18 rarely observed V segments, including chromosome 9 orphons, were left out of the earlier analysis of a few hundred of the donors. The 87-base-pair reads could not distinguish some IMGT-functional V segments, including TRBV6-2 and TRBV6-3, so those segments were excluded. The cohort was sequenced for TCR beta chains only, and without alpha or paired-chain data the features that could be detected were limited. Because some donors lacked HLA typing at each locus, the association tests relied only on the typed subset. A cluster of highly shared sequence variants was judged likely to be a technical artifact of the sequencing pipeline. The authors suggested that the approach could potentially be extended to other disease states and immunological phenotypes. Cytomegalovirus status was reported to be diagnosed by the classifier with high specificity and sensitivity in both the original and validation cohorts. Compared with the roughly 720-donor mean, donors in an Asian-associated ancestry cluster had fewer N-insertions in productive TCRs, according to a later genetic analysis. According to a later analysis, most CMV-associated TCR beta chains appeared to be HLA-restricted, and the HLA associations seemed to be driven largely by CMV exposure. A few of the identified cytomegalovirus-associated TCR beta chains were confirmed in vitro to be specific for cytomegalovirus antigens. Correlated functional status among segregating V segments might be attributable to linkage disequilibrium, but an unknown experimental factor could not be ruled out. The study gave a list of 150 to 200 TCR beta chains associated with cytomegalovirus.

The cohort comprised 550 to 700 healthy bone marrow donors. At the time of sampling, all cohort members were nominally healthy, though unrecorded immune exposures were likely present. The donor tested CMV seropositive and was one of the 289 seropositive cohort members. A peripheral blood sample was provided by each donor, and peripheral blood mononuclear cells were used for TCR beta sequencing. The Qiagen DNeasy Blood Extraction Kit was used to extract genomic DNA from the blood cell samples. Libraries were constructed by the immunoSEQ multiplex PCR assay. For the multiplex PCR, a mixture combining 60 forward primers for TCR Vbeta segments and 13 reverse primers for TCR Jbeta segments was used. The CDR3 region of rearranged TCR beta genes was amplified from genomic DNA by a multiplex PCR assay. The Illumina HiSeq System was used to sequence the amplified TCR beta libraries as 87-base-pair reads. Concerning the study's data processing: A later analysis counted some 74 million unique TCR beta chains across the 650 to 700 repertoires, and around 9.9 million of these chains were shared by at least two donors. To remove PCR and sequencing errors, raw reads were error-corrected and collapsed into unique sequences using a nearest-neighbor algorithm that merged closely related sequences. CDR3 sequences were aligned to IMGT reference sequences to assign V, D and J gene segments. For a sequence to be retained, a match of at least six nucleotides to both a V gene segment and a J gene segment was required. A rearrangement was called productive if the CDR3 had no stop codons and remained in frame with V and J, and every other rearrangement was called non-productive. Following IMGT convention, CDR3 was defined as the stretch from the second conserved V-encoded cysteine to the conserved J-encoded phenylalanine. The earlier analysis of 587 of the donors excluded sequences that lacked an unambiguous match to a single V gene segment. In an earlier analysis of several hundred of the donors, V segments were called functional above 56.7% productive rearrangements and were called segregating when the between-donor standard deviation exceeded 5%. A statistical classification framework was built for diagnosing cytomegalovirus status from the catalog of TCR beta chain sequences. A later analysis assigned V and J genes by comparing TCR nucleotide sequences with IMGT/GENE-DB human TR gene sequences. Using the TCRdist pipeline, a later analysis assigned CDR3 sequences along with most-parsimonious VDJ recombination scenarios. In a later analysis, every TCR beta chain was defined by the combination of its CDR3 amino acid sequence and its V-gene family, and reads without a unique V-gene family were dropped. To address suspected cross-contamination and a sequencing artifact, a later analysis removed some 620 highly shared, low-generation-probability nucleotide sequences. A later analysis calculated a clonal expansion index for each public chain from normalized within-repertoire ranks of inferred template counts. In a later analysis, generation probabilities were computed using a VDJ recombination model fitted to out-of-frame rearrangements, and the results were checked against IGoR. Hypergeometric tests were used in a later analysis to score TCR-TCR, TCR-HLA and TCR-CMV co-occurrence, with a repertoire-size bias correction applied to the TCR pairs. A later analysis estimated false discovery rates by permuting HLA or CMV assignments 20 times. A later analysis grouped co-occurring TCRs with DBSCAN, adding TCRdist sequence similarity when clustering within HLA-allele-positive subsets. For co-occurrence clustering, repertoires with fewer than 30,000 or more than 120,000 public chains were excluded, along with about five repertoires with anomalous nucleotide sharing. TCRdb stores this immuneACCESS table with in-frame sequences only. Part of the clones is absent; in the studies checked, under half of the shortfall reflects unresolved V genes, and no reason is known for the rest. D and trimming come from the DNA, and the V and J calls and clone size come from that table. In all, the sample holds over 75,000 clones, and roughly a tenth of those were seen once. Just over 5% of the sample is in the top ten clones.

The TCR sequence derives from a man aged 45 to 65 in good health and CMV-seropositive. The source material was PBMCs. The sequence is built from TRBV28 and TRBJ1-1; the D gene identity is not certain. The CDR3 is CASSFSQVANTEAFF. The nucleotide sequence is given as TGTGCCAGCAGTTTTAGTCAGGTTGCGAACACTGAAGCTTTCTTT.